Following are 6 T cell receptor beta chains from one sample sequenced in a study of blood T cells in healthy people across ages. The second PCR ran roughly 7 to 11 cycles with a sample-barcoded 5' primer and J-beta primers. TCRdb called the 5' RACE reads again in MiXCR, with one record for every CDR3 protein. The table shows 600,000 or so distinct CDR3 sequences, with about 30% occurring only once. The specimen was blood. Receptor source: an elderly woman in good health.

Ten or more counts support this clonotype. V and J are TRBV20-1 and TRBJ2-3; unclear D gene. This CDR3 spans 13 amino acids. The germline V gene encodes CDR1 DFQATT and CDR2 SNEGSKA (reference sequence). Between the trimmed V and J ends, which lost 0 bases and 3 bases, there was a span of 7 bases. In nucleotides, the CDR3 is TGCAGTGCTAGAGATCCTGGTACAGATACGCAGTATTTT. This sequence encodes CSARDPGTDTQYF.

This clonotype occurred a few times. The V and J genes are TRBV30 and TRBJ1-2; the D is unclear. Deletions cut 1 base from V and 2 bases from J, with 8 bases between. This CDR3 has 13 amino acids. Germline CDR1 GTSNPN, CDR2 SVGIG (reference sequence). Written as DNA, the CDR3 is TGTGCCTGGAGTGACTCAGCGAACTATGGCTACACCTTC. This gives the protein CAWSDSANYGYTF.

The chain joins TRBV27 to TRBJ1-3; unclear D gene. V gave up 1 base and J gave up 2 bases, with 3 bases separating them. Germline V lookup: CDR1 MNHEY, CDR2 SMNVEV (reference sequence). This CDR3 comprises 13 residues. The CDR3 sequence is CASSLFPGNTIYF. CDR3 sequence (DNA): TGTGCCAGCAGTTTATTCCCTGGAAACACCATATATTTT.

This clonotype was seen ten or more times. Just one base apart from a much larger clone, this may be a read error. The CDR3 sequence is CASSLSTSGGYEQYF. CDR3 bases: TGTGCCAGCAGCTTGAGTACTAGCGGGGGGTATGAGCAGTACTTC. The gene calls are TRBV5-5 and TRBJ2-5, with 12 positions matching TRBD2. CDR1 is SGHKS, CDR2 YYEKEE, per germline (reference sequence). This CDR3 has 15 amino acids. The J segment lost 11 bases and the V segment lost 1 base, leaving 9 bases of the junction unmatched.

This clonotype was counted ten times or more. The chain has TRBV5-1 and TRBJ2-1, with TRBD2 matching 8 bases. The germline CDR1 and CDR2 sequences are SGHRS and YFSETQ. J gave up 9 bases and V 0 bases, and 14 bases lay outside the gene matches. The length of the CDR3 is 17 residues. CDR3 in DNA: TGCGCCAGCAGCTTGGCCAGGTCGGGGGGGCCCCCCCCTGAGCAGTTCTTC. Translation gives CASSLARSGGPPPEQFF.

This clonotype was observed a few times. The chain combines TRBV5-1 with TRBJ1-1; 7 bases agree with TRBD1. This CDR3 region has 20 residues. Germline values: CDR1 SGHRS, CDR2 YFSETQ. Trimming removed 0 bases from V and 5 bases from J; junction bases left unmatched: 22. CDR3 DNA sequence: TGCGCCAGCAGCTTGGGCCGAACCCTACAGGGGCTAAGGGGGAATACTGAAGCTTTCTTT. As protein: CASSLGRTLQGLRGNTEAFF.